A single sample is the source of the 6 T cell receptor beta chains below, sequenced in a study of T cell responses to AZD1222 COVID-19 vaccine. Clones were read by immunoSEQ multiplex PCR, and TCRdb kept only the in-frame ones, dropping some. The sample has around 200,000 clones, 88% seen once. Specimen: peripheral blood, collected on day 0 of AZD1222 vaccination. The receptors were sampled from an adult in good health.

The V and J genes are TRBV19 and TRBJ1-5, with D uncertain. The CDR3 runs 13 residues. V dropped 4 bases and J dropped 7 bases, with 11 bases sitting between them. CDR1 and CDR2 (germline): LNHDA, SQIVND (reference sequence). The CDR3 bases are TGTGCCAGTAGTACCGGGGTCCTCCAGCCCCAGCATTTT. It specifies CASSTGVLQPQHF.

The J gene is TRBJ1-1, the V gene TRBV13; D unclear. Germline CDR1 is PRHDT and CDR2 is FYEKMQ (reference sequence). The CDR3 is made up of 12 amino acids. Trimming took off 5 bases at V and 4 bases at J, with 8 bases between the two ends. The CDR3: CASSTSTTEAFF. The CDR3, as DNA: TGTGCCAGCAGCACGTCTACCACTGAAGCTTTCTTT.

This chain connects TRBV3-1 (or the pseudogene TRBV3-2) to TRBJ2-3, with TRBD2 matching 8 bases. CDR3 length: 15 residues. The germline V gene encodes CDR1 LGHDT and CDR2 YNNKEL (reference sequence). The V segment lost 5 bases and the J segment 2 bases; nucleotides outside the gene matches: 6. The CDR3 protein is CASSSGGADTDTQYF. CDR3 in DNA: TGTGCCAGCAGCTCCGGGGGGGCCGACACAGATACGCAGTATTTT.

The chain uses TRBV5-1 and TRBJ2-7; 7 bases agree with TRBD2. V trimming: 6 bases; J trimming: 4 bases; junction bases outside the gene matches: 22. This CDR3 spans 18 amino acids. Germline V gene sequence: CDR1 SGHRS, CDR2 YFSETQ. In DNA, the CDR3 is TGCGCCAGCACCATGCGAGGTAGCGGGCGGAGCCCTGTGTACGAGCAGTACTTC. As protein: CASTMRGSGRSPVYEQYF.

The CDR3 coding sequence is TGCAGCGTTGAAGACTGGGTAGGGGGGAACTATGGCTACACCTTC. It translates to CSVEDWVGGNYGYTF. The rearrangement links TRBV29-1 to TRBJ1-2; a weak D match, TRBD1 (6 bases). CDR3 length equals 15 residues. CDR1 is SQVTM, CDR2 ANQGSEA, per germline. V lost 0 bases to trimming and J lost 2 bases, with 13 bases between them.

This clone was recorded once. The DNA of the CDR3 is TGTGCCAGCAGCCAAGTCGGGGCTTACGAGCAGTACTTC. Its translation: CASSQVGAYEQYF. The V and J genes are TRBV3-1 (or the pseudogene TRBV3-2) and TRBJ2-7; D may match TRBD1 or TRBD2 (5 bases each). This CDR3 comprises 13 residues. The V gene lost 1 base and the J gene lost 4 bases, with 8 bases spanning the gap. Looked up from germline, CDR1 is LGHDT and CDR2 is YNNKEL (reference sequence).